This T cell receptor beta chain appears in the sequencing data of a study of blood T cells in healthy people across ages (dated by TCRdb to between 2014 and 2016). The study in broad terms: In model experiments, template switching captured about one uniquely barcoded TCR beta cDNA molecule for every two T cells. The study measured age-related changes in TCR beta repertoire diversity using deep sequencing normalized with unique cDNA molecular identifiers. The donors were split into four age groups: young (average about 16 years), middle-aged (39), aged (approximately 60) and long-lived (roughly 88). To avoid experimental bias, donors of different ages were distributed randomly across sequencing lanes. The study analyzed two additional independent replicas of 1 million unique cDNA reads from the same blood draw for two donors, one aged 18 to 30 and one aged 80 or older.

General conclusions and limits of the study: Compared with the aged group, the long-lived group had more naive CD4+ T cells, fewer expanded clones and increased TCR diversity, suggesting age selection. Estimates of total diversity based on one million sequenced T cells were considered lower bounds and underestimates. There was a strong correlation between observed TCR beta diversity and the percentage of naive T cells measured by flow cytometry. As age increased, observed TCR beta diversity per million T cells dropped in a roughly linear way, and a significant reduction was already evident by age about 36. Because donor CMV infection status was unknown, age-related changes in expanded clonotypes were potentially confounded. Because profiling used bulk unsorted PBMCs, naive and antigen-experienced compartments could not be compared conclusively.

The library was obtained by 5' RACE. Sequencing instrument: Illumina HiSeq 2500. A second PCR of roughly 6 to 12 cycles was run with a J-beta primer mix and a sample-barcoded 5' primer. A unique molecular identifier was introduced onto each TCR beta cDNA molecule by a template-switch 5' adaptor carrying 12 random nucleotides. Each sample yielded at least 2.5 million CDR3-containing paired-end reads. The Mint cDNA synthesis kit, primed by a TRBC-specific oligonucleotide, was used to synthesize first-strand cDNA from all RNA. Following uracil-DNA glycosylase treatment, all cDNA underwent a first 18-cycle PCR with the universal primers M1SS and BC2_uni_R. As for how the authors treated the data: Normalization of each sample was performed by random selection of 1 million high-quality reads, each carrying a distinct molecular identifier. Reads sharing molecular identifiers were discarded rather than binned into consensus sequences. MiTCR, set to a Q25 quality threshold and the strictest error-elimination algorithm, was used for CDR3 identification, clonotype clustering and error correction. A nonparametric unseen species model with Euler transformation was used to estimate lower-bound total TCR beta diversity. TCRdb cleaned the public reads at Q25 with fastp, built clones with MiXCR and kept in-frame beta chains. Under each unique CDR3 protein, matching rows form one entry showing the most common genes and DNA. TCRdb, rather than the study authors, made the V and J calls. The sample includes around 1.5 million distinct CDR3 sequences, with roughly 45% observed a single time. The ten largest make up 7.9% of the sample.

Systemically healthy Caucasian individuals from Russia, roughly 40 in total and aged about 6 to 95 years, were included as donors. Each donor gave roughly 9.5 milliliters of peripheral blood, collected into EDTA-treated Vacutainer tubes. Ficoll-Paque density-gradient centrifugation was used to isolate PBMCs, with at least 6 million obtained per sample. Trizol reagent was used to extract total RNA from PBMCs, with at least 5 micrograms per sample. For every donor, flow cytometry on a PBMC aliquot measured the percentage of naive CD45RAhigh/CD27high T cells. Compared with germline, V lacks 2 bases and J lacks 4 bases; bases without a gene match: 9. The germline V gene gives CDR1 as SGHTA and CDR2 as FQGNSA. The CDR3 runs 16 residues from the cysteine to the phenylalanine. Here the CDR3 DNA is all that survives: 48 bases in frame from base 1. Of note for this clonotype: What antigen it recognizes has not been identified. Base-call qualities are not available, and no considerably larger clone is one nucleotide away.

This receptor chain uses TRBV7-2 and TRBJ2-5, and 8 junctional nucleotides match TRBD1. This clonotype was sampled from a young woman in good health. Sequencing was done on a sample of blood. The encoded CDR3 is CASSLFGRTGGETQYF. The sequence in DNA is TGTGCCAGCAGCTTATTTGGTCGAACAGGGGGAGAGACCCAGTACTTC.